The 29 T cell receptor beta chains reported below all come from one sample, sequenced in a study of blood T cell repertoires in COVID-19. Libraries were prepared by immunoSEQ multiplex PCR; TCRdb keeps only in-frame clonotypes and omits some of them. The data contain more than 400,000 clones, roughly 85% of them singletons. What was sequenced was peripheral blood. These receptors were collected from a human donor in a cohort sampled during active COVID-19.

This chain connects TRBV6-2 or TRBV6-3 to TRBJ1-1; D might be TRBD1 (5 bases). Trimming stripped 0 bases from V and 0 bases from J, with 14 bases between. The CDR3 covers 17 residues. Germline loops: CDR1 MNHEY, CDR2 SVGEGT. CDR3 amino acids: CASSYSLGGTLNTEAFF. For the CDR3, the DNA is TGTGCCAGCAGTTACTCGCTTGGGGGGACTTTGAACACTGAAGCTTTCTTT.

In its sample, this clone was seen once. V usage is TRBV13 and J usage is TRBJ2-7, with 11 nucleotides matching TRBD2. Germline assignment: CDR1 PRHDT and CDR2 FYEKMQ (reference sequence). This CDR3 is 16 amino acids long. The V and J ends lost 5 bases and 1 base, in that order; junction bases with no gene match: 7. In nucleotides, the CDR3 is TGTGCCAGCAGCGTCGGACTAGCGGGTTTATCCTACGAGCAGTACTTC. Translation: CASSVGLAGLSYEQYF.

This chain connects TRBV7-9 to TRBJ2-2, with 7 nucleotides matching TRBD1. Losses at the gene ends were 5 bases for V and 2 bases for J; bases not matched to a gene: 5. This CDR3 contains 15 residues. Germline V CDR1 and CDR2: SEHNR, FQNEAQ (reference sequence). CDR3 in DNA: TGTGCCAGCAGCCGACAGGGACCCAACACCGGGGAGCTGTTTTTT. This gives the protein CASSRQGPNTGELFF.

This chain joins TRBV7-9 and TRBJ2-7; 9 bases align to TRBD1. Trimming took 0 bases from V and 5 from J; bases not matched to a gene: 5. This CDR3 contains 15 residues. In germline, CDR1 is SEHNR, CDR2 FQNEAQ (reference sequence). In nucleotides, the CDR3 is TGTGCCAGCAGCTTAGCCGGGACAGGGTTTCACGAGCAGTACTTC. The encoded protein is CASSLAGTGFHEQYF.

The rearrangement uses TRBV6-2 or TRBV6-3 and TRBJ1-1, with 9 nucleotides matching TRBD1. This CDR3 comprises 19 residues. The J segment lost 5 bases and the V segment lost 5 bases, leaving 21 bases of the junction unmatched. The V gene's germline CDR1 is MNHEY and CDR2 SVGEGT. The CDR3 spells CASSRKGRTGAIPWTEAFF. The CDR3 DNA sequence: TGTGCCAGCAGTCGGAAGGGACGGACAGGGGCGATACCGTGGACTGAAGCTTTCTTT.

The rearrangement uses TRBV6-5 and TRBJ1-2; TRBD1 agrees at 7 bases. V lost 9 bases to trimming and J lost 3 bases; unmatched junction nucleotides: 7. The CDR3 contains 13 residues. Germline V CDR1 and CDR2: MNHEY, SVGAGI. DNA for the CDR3: TGTGCCAGTAGGGAGACAGGGTACTATGGCTACACCTTC. It is translated as CASRETGYYGYTF.

V and J are TRBV9 and TRBJ1-5, with 8 bases identical to TRBD1. This CDR3 comprises 14 residues. CDR1 is SGDLS, CDR2 YYNGEE, per germline. V shed 0 bases and J 6 bases; nucleotides not matched to a gene: 2. The CDR3 coding sequence is TGTGCCAGCAGCGTAGGCAGGGGGCTTCAGCCCCAGCATTTT. Encoded protein: CASSVGRGLQPQHF. The full variable domain, its missing parts supplied by reference TRBV9 and TRBJ1-5, is DSGVTQTPKHLITATGQRVTLRCSPRSGDLSVYWYQQSLDQGLQFLIQYYNGEERAKGNILERFSAQQFPDLHSELNLSSLELGDSALYFCASSVGRGLQPQHFGDGTRLSIL.

In this sample, this clone turned up a few times. This chain connects TRBV10-3 to TRBJ1-4, with D possibly being TRBD1 (6 bases). CDR1 ENHRY and CDR2 SYGVKD come from the germline V gene. There are 12 residues in the CDR3. Trimming took 8 bases from V and 7 from J, leaving 11 bases between them. For the CDR3, the DNA is TGTGCCATCGGCCGAGGGGGTGAAAAACTGTTTTTT. This gives the protein CAIGRGGEKLFF.

The chain combines TRBV19 with TRBJ2-5; D remains ambiguous. V was clipped by 10 bases and J by 1 base, with 13 bases between them. Germline V lookup: CDR1 LNHDA, CDR2 SQIVND (reference sequence). There are 13 residues in the CDR3. The CDR3 DNA follows: TGTGCCACGAGGCACGGAGTCCAAGAGACCCAGTACTTC. Translated: CATRHGVQETQYF.

This clone turned up a few times. The CDR3 DNA reads as TGTGCCAGCAGCCAAGGGGACAGCTTCAATCAGCCCCAGCATTTT. This translates into CASSQGDSFNQPQHF. This rearrangement joins TRBV4-2 to TRBJ1-5; 7 bases fit TRBD1. Per germline, CDR1 LGHNA and CDR2 YNFKEQ. V lost 1 base, J lost 3 bases, and 3 bases stayed unmatched. The CDR3 loop spans 15 amino acids.

The chain is built from TRBV5-1 and TRBJ2-4; D is possibly TRBD2 (5 bases). The CDR3 spans 16 residues. V lost 4 bases to trimming and J lost 0 bases, with 14 bases between them. Germline V CDR1 and CDR2: SGHRS, YFSETQ. CDR3 coding DNA: TGCGCCAGCAGCCCTTCGGCGGGTCGAGCCAAAAACATTCAGTACTTC. Protein: CASSPSAGRAKNIQYF.

V gene TRBV10-3 combines with J gene TRBJ2-7; 7 nucleotides align to TRBD1. Trimming took 6 bases from V and 5 from J; bases not matched to a gene: 7. There are 13 residues in the CDR3. Germline V gene sequence: CDR1 ENHRY, CDR2 SYGVKD. CDR3 sequence (DNA): TGTGCCATCAGCCCGACAGGGTCCGACGAGCAGTACTTC. Residues: CAISPTGSDEQYF.

The chain employs TRBV7-8 and TRBJ2-2; D is undetermined. Germline V gene lookup returns CDR1 SGHVS and CDR2 FQNEAQ. The CDR3 is made up of 15 amino acids. Trimming removed 8 bases at V and 0 bases at J, with 13 bases between. CDR3 in amino acids: CASWSAYANTGELFF. The CDR3, as DNA: TGTGCCAGCTGGAGCGCATACGCGAACACCGGGGAGCTGTTTTTT.

The chain employs TRBV19 and TRBJ2-3; TRBD2 agrees at 11 bases. CDR1 and CDR2 from the germline V gene are LNHDA and SQIVND (reference sequence). The CDR3 loop spans 16 amino acids. V lost 3 bases, J lost 2 bases, and 4 bases stayed unmatched. The CDR3 here is CASSMGLADDTDTQYF. CDR3 coding DNA: TGTGCCAGTAGTATGGGACTAGCGGACGACACAGATACGCAGTATTTT.

This chain joins TRBV4-3 and TRBJ2-2; D possibly corresponds to TRBD2 (6 bases). V was shortened by 3 bases and J by 3 bases, with 11 bases between the two germline ends. The CDR3 runs 15 residues. Germline V lookup: CDR1 LGHNA, CDR2 YSLEER. The CDR3 loop reads CASSQDGTDTGELFF. The CDR3 DNA is TGCGCCAGCAGCCAGGACGGGACTGACACCGGGGAGCTGTTTTTT.

The table lists this clone with many counts. At the DNA level, this CDR3 is encoded by other sequences in the same sample as well. This chain connects TRBV7-3 to TRBJ2-3; D may be TRBD1 (5 bases). Germline assignment: CDR1 SGHTA and CDR2 FQGTGA. Deletions cut 1 base from V and 6 bases from J, with 8 bases between. The CDR3 contains 13 residues. This CDR3 reads CASSLNPGDTQYF. The CDR3 bases are TGTGCCAGCAGCTTAAATCCAGGGGATACGCAGTATTTT.

The chain employs TRBV6-2 or TRBV6-3 and TRBJ2-7, with TRBD2 matching 7 bases. V lost 0 bases to trimming and J lost 11 bases; unmatched junction nucleotides: 10. Germline loops: CDR1 MNHEY, CDR2 SVGEGT. This CDR3 region has 14 residues. In DNA, the CDR3 is TGTGCCAGCAGTTACTCCCTCGCGAGCGGGGCAAAGTACTTC. Its protein is CASSYSLASGAKYF.

The rearrangement joins TRBV27 to TRBJ2-3; D ambiguous. Germline V gene data show CDR1 as MNHEY and CDR2 as SMNVEV (reference sequence). CDR3 length equals 15 residues. V was trimmed by 2 bases and J by 6 bases, leaving 15 bases between them. The CDR3 reads CASSLARSLMDTQYF. The DNA of the CDR3 is TGTGCCAGCAGTTTAGCCCGCAGTCTCATGGATACGCAGTATTTT.

The chain uses TRBV6-4 and TRBJ2-1; 11 positions match TRBD2. CDR3 size: 15 residues. Germline lookup yields CDR1 MRHNA and CDR2 SNTAGT. V trimming: 4 bases; J trimming: 6 bases; junction bases outside the gene matches: 5. The CDR3 reads CASSGTGTSGNEQFF. CDR3 sequence (DNA): TGTGCCAGCAGTGGGACCGGGACTAGCGGCAATGAGCAGTTCTTC.

J is TRBJ2-5 and V is TRBV30, with 8 bases lining up with TRBD2. The CDR3 contains 12 residues. The V and J ends lost 2 bases and 4 bases, in that order; junction bases with no gene match: 0. Germline V gene sequence: CDR1 GTSNPN, CDR2 SVGIG (reference sequence). The CDR3 sequence is CAWSSGRETQYF. For the CDR3, the DNA is TGTGCCTGGAGTAGCGGGAGAGAGACCCAGTACTTC.

This chain links TRBV19 with TRBJ2-5, with 8 bases lining up with TRBD2. V dropped 3 bases and J dropped 1; count of bases not matched to a gene: 1. The V gene's germline CDR1 is LNHDA and CDR2 SQIVND (reference sequence). The CDR3 is 14 residues long. The DNA of the CDR3 is TGTGCCAGTAGTATTGCGGGAGGCCAAGAGACCCAGTACTTC. Protein sequence: CASSIAGGQETQYF.

The chain employs TRBV5-4 and TRBJ2-1; 7 positions agree with TRBD2. This CDR3 has 15 amino acids. J lost 8 bases, V lost 6 bases, and 14 bases had no gene match. CDR1 SGHNT and CDR2 YYREEE come from the germline V gene (reference sequence). The CDR3 bases are TGTGCCAGCACCCCTGGGGGAGCGGGAAGGGATGAGCAGTTCTTC. Amino acid sequence: CASTPGGAGRDEQFF.

The chain carries TRBV24-1 and TRBJ1-2, with D hard to call. This CDR3 contains 14 residues. In germline, CDR1 is KGHDR, CDR2 SFDVKD. V lost 4 bases and J lost 4, with 12 bases in between. CDR3 region: CATSDPGVLYGYTF. In DNA, the CDR3 is TGTGCCACCAGTGACCCCGGGGTACTCTATGGCTACACCTTC.

This chain connects TRBV13 to TRBJ2-7, with 8 bases identical to TRBD1. There are 15 residues in the CDR3. CDR1 and CDR2 (germline): PRHDT, FYEKMQ (reference sequence). Trimming at V came to 1 base and at J to 4 bases, leaving 6 bases not matched to a gene. CDR3: CASSLETGAMYEQYF. In DNA form, the CDR3 reads TGTGCCAGCAGCTTAGAGACAGGGGCCATGTACGAGCAGTACTTC.

The chain combines TRBV7-2 with TRBJ1-1; tentative D call: TRBD1 (5 bases). CDR1 and CDR2 (germline): SGHTA, FQGNSA. The CDR3 spans 13 residues. V dropped 5 bases and J dropped 7 bases, with 14 bases sitting between them. CDR3 nucleotide sequence: TGTGCCAGCAGCGCGGGGCACACGGGTGAAGCTTTCTTT. Protein product: CASSAGHTGEAFF. Using reference TRBV7-2 and TRBJ1-1 for the parts outside the CDR3, the full variable domain is GAGVSQSPSNKVTEKGKDVELRCDPISGHTALYWYRQSLGQGLEFLIYFQGNSAPDKSGLPSDRFSAERTGGSVSTLTIQRTQQEDSAVYLCASSAGHTGEAFFGQGTRLTVV.

The rearrangement joins TRBV30 to TRBJ1-5, with D unresolved. CDR3 size: 13 residues. CDR1 GTSNPN and CDR2 SVGIG come from the germline V gene (reference sequence). V was trimmed by 1 base and J by 11 bases, leaving 15 bases between them. This chain's CDR3 is CAWSEQIAQAQHF. CDR3 DNA: TGTGCCTGGAGTGAACAGATTGCCCAAGCCCAGCATTTT. The full variable domain, rest sourced from reference TRBV30 and TRBJ1-5, is SQTIHQWPATLVQPVGSPLSLECTVEGTSNPNLYWYRQAAGRGLQLLFYSVGIGQISSEVPQNLSASRPQDRQFILSSKKLLLSDSGFYLCAWSEQIAQAQHFGDGTRLSIL.

CDR3 region: CASSLEQGWNTEAFF. In DNA form, the CDR3 reads TGTGCCAGCAGCTTGGAACAGGGTTGGAACACTGAAGCTTTCTTT. The gene calls are TRBV5-4 and TRBJ1-1, with D possibly TRBD1 on 6 matching bases. The V and J ends lost 0 bases and 1 base respectively, with 10 bases between them. The CDR3 length is 15 residues. Germline CDR1 is SGHNT and CDR2 is YYREEE (reference sequence). Combining the CDR3 with reference TRBV5-4 and TRBJ1-1 gives the whole variable domain ETGVTQSPTHLIKTRGQQVTLRCSSQSGHNTVSWYQQALGQGPQFIFQYYREEENGRGNFPPRFSGLQFPNYSSELNVNALELDDSALYLCASSLEQGWNTEAFFGQGTRLTVV.

V gene TRBV6-5 combines with J gene TRBJ1-3; 7 positions agree with TRBD1. CDR1 MNHEY and CDR2 SVGAGI come from the germline V gene. Germline trimming cut 5 bases from V and 2 bases from J; bases unmatched to any gene: 3. This CDR3 has 14 residues. The CDR3 is CASSRQGTGNTIYF. CDR3 coding DNA: TGTGCCAGCAGTCGACAGGGCACTGGAAACACCATATATTTT.

The genes are TRBV5-1 and TRBJ2-1; TRBD2 matches at 7 bases. The V gene's germline CDR1 is SGHRS and CDR2 YFSETQ. V lost 4 bases, J lost 12 bases, and 16 bases stayed unmatched. The CDR3 covers 15 residues. Here the CDR3 DNA reads TGCGCCAGCAGCCCAGAGGGACTAAACCGCCTGGGGCAGTTCTTC. Protein sequence: CASSPEGLNRLGQFF.